This TCR beta chain was captured by sequencing in a study of regulatory T cells in long-lasting Graves disease. This clonotype was observed at least ten times. The authors built TCR beta libraries using iRepertoire HTBI primers and Arm-PCR of CDR3 regions. MiXCR, applied by TCRdb to the multiplex PCR reads, yields one record per CDR3 protein. This sample has around 450,000 distinct CDR3 sequences, with 15% to 20% found just once. The time point denotes: newly diagnosed GD, antithyroid drugs for less than 3 months. From RNA extracted from PBMCs, the TCR library was made. The sample also formed part of further work on T cells in Graves' hyperthyroidism and ophthalmopathy. From that second work: Stable Graves' hyperthyroidism denoted no ophthalmopathy progression over 18 months.

The source of this sequence is a man aged 40-49 years with Graves disease. The material sequenced was peripheral blood mononuclear cells (PBMCs), taken at new diagnosis, from a patient treated with antithyroid drugs.

The CDR3 DNA follows: TGTGCCAGCAGATCACAGGGCCGATCGCAGTATTTT. It encodes CASRSQGRSQYF. The chain links TRBV28 to TRBJ2-3, with D tentatively TRBD1 (6 bases). V shed 6 bases and J shed 10 bases, with 14 bases lying between them. Germline loops: CDR1 MDHEN, CDR2 SYDVKM. The CDR3 totals 12 residues.